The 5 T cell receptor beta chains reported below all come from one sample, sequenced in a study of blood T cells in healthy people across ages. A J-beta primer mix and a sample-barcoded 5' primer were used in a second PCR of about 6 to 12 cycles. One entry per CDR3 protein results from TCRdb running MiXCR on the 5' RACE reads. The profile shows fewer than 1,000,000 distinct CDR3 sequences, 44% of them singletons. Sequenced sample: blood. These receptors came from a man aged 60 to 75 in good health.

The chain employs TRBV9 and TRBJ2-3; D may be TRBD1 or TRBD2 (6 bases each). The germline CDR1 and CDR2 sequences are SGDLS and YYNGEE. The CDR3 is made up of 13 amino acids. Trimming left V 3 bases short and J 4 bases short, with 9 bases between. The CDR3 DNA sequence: TGTGCCAGCAGCGAGGGGGGCTCAGATACGCAGTATTTT. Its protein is CASSEGGSDTQYF.

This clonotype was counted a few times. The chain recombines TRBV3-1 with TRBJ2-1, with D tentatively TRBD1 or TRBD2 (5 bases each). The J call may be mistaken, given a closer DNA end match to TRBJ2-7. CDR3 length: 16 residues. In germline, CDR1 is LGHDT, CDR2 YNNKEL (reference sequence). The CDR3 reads CASSQGSRGSYNEQYF. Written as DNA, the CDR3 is TGTGCCAGCAGCCAAGGTTCACGGGGCTCCTACAATGAGCAGTACTTC.

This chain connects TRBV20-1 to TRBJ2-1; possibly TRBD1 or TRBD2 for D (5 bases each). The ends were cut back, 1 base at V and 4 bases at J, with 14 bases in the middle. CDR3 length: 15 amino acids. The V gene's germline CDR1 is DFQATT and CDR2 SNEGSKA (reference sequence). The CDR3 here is CSARVEGQGYNEQFF. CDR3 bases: TGCAGTGCTAGAGTCGAGGGCCAGGGATACAATGAGCAGTTCTTC.

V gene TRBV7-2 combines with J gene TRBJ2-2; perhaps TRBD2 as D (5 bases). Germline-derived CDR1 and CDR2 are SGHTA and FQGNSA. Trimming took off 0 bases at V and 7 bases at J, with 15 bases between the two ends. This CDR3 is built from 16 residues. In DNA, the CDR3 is TGTGCCAGCAGCTTAGCGCTTATACAGAGGGACGGGGAGCTGTTTTTT. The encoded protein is CASSLALIQRDGELFF.

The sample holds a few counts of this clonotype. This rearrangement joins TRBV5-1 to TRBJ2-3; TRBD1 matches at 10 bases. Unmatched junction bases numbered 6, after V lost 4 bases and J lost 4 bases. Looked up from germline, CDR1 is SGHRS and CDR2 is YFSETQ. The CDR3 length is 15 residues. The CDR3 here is CASSADRGWADTQYF. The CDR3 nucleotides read TGCGCCAGCAGCGCGGACAGGGGGTGGGCAGATACGCAGTATTTT.